The rows below give T cell receptor beta chains drawn from one sample of a study of cytomegalovirus exposure and HLA in healthy donors. Profiled with immunoSEQ multiplex PCR; TCRdb holds only in-frame clones, not every one. This sample contains 150,000 to 200,000 clones. Material for sequencing was PBMCs. The receptors come from a man aged 30 to 39 in good health and CMV-seronegative. Each CDR3 is given with its conserved first and last residue. The D gene is left open where the match is weak. Clone sizes are given selectively: once, few, many, or a class where the clone is expanded.

V gene	J gene	clone size	D gene	CDR3 DNA	CDR3 protein
TRBV7-9	TRBJ1-5	medium-sized	TRBD1	TGTGCCAGCAGCCCGGGACAGGGGTTTATCGCCCAGCATTTT	CASSPGQGFIAQHF
TRBV25-1	TRBJ2-7	-	TRBD1	TGTGCCAGCAGTGGGCACGATGACAGGGGACTTTACGAGCAGTACTTC	CASSGHDDRGLYEQYF
TRBV19	TRBJ2-7	-	TRBD1	TGTGCCAGTAGTAGAACGGGACAGGAGGTCCACTACGAGCAGTACTTC	CASSRTGQEVHYEQYF
TRBV7-7	TRBJ1-3	-	TRBD1	TGTGCCAGCAGCTTGGGGACAGGGGGCGAAAACACCATATATTTT	CASSLGTGGENTIYF
TRBV10-1	TRBJ2-3	-	TRBD2	TGCGCCAGCAGTGGGACTAGTGGTACGCAGTATTTT	CASSGTSGTQYF
TRBV15	TRBJ2-1	-	TRBD1	TGTGCCACCAGCATCGGAGGGACAGGGGTCAGGAATGAGCAGTTCTTC	CATSIGGTGVRNEQFF
TRBV28	TRBJ1-1	-	TRBD1	TGTGCCAGCAGTTCGACAGGGTTGAACACTGAAGCTTTCTTT	CASSSTGLNTEAFF
TRBV6-1	TRBJ1-6	-	-	TGTGCCAGCAGTGAACTCAGGGGAACGAATTCACCCCTCCACTTT	CASSELRGTNSPLHF
TRBV30	TRBJ2-1	-	-	TGTGCCTGGCTCAGGGGACGGGTCGATGAGCAGTTCTTC	CAWLRGRVDEQFF
TRBV5-4	TRBJ2-7	-	TRBD1	TGTGCCAGCAGCATAGACAGGGGTCCCTACGAGCAGTACTTC	CASSIDRGPYEQYF
TRBV5-1	TRBJ2-7	-	TRBD2	TGCGCCAGCAGCTTACCTAGCGGGGACTACGAGCAGTACTTC	CASSLPSGDYEQYF
TRBV7-2	TRBJ2-5	-	-	TGTGCCAGCAGCTTAGATCAGGGGCTGGAGACCCAGTACTTC	CASSLDQGLETQYF
TRBV30	TRBJ2-2	-	-	TGTGCCTGGAGTGTACTCCCCCCGGGGACCGGGGAGCTGTTTTTT	CAWSVLPPGTGELFF
TRBV7-2	TRBJ2-7	-	-	TGTGCCAGCAGCTACCGGCTACATGACTACGAGCAGTACTTC	CASSYRLHDYEQYF
TRBV19	TRBJ2-2	-	-	TGTGCCAGTACCCCCCTGGGGGGAGCATTTTCCGCGAACACCGGGGAGCTGTTTTTT	CASTPLGGAFSANTGELFF
TRBV5-1	TRBJ1-1	-	TRBD1	TGCGCCAGCAGCGTAACCAACCGGGACAGTCGTGAAGCTTTCTTT	CASSVTNRDSREAFF
TRBV11-2	TRBJ2-3	-	TRBD2	TGTGCCAGCAGCTTAGTATTTGGGAGGGGAAGCACAGATACGCAGTATTTT	CASSLVFGRGSTDTQYF
TRBV5-6	TRBJ1-2	-	TRBD1	TGTGCCAGCAGCTTCGGGACAGCCCGTTTCTATGGCTACACCTTC	CASSFGTARFYGYTF
TRBV2	TRBJ1-2	-	TRBD1	TGTGCCATAGGGACAGGGGAGAATGGCTACACCTTC	CAIGTGENGYTF
TRBV5-1	TRBJ1-5	-	-	TGCGCCAGCAGCTTGGGAGTCACAGCAAATCAGCCCCAGCATTTT	CASSLGVTANQPQHF
TRBV5-1	TRBJ2-1	-	TRBD2	TGCGCCAGCAGCTTGGGGGCTAGCGGGGGATACAATGAGCAGTTCTTC	CASSLGASGGYNEQFF
TRBV20-1	TRBJ2-7	-	-	TGCAGTGCTAGCGGGGGAAAGGAGCAGTACTTC	CSASGGKEQYF
TRBV29-1	TRBJ2-3	-	TRBD2	TGCAGCGTGACAAGCGGGACCTACACAGATACGCAGTATTTT	CSVTSGTYTDTQYF
TRBV28	TRBJ1-2	-	-	TGTGCCAGCCACCAGGGTACCACAACCGGCTACACCTTC	CASHQGTTTGYTF
TRBV28	TRBJ1-2	-	-	TGTGCCAGCAGTTTGGGTACGGCAGGGGAGTTGTATGGCTACACCTTC	CASSLGTAGELYGYTF
TRBV2	TRBJ1-4	-	-	TGTGCCACCCGAGCGGGGGTGGGTGAAAAACTGTTTTTT	CATRAGVGEKLFF
TRBV2	TRBJ2-7	-	-	TGTGCCAGCAGGGCCCGGGGACAAAGCTTTGGAGCCGCTATCCACGAGCAGTACTTC	CASRARGQSFGAAIHEQYF
TRBV4-1	TRBJ1-6	-	-	TGCGCCAGCAGCCAAGAGGTCCGCGGGAATTCACCCCTCCACTTT	CASSQEVRGNSPLHF
TRBV27	TRBJ2-7	-	-	TGTGCCAGCAGTTTATCCCCGGGGTCCTACGAGCAGTACTTC	CASSLSPGSYEQYF
TRBV7-9	TRBJ1-5	-	TRBD1	TGTGCCAGCAGCCCAGGACAGGTCGGCAATCAGCCCCAGCATTTT	CASSPGQVGNQPQHF
TRBV19	TRBJ2-5	-	-	TGTGCCAGTAGTATATGGGGGCTTGGCAGGGACGGAGAGACCCAGTACTTC	CASSIWGLGRDGETQYF
TRBV28	TRBJ2-2	-	-	TGTGCCAGCAGTTTAGGGCAGAACACCGGGGAGCTGTTTTTT	CASSLGQNTGELFF
TRBV19	TRBJ2-7	-	TRBD2	TGTGCCAGTAGTATGATACCAGCGGGAGGGATACGCGAGCAGTACTTC	CASSMIPAGGIREQYF
TRBV28	TRBJ1-5	-	TRBD1	TGTGCCAGCAGTTCACCCGACAGGGGCGTTCTCAATCAGCCCCAGCATTTT	CASSSPDRGVLNQPQHF
TRBV27	TRBJ2-5	-	TRBD2	TGTGCCAGCAGTTTATCCCCTAGCGGAAAACAAGAGACCCAGTACTTC	CASSLSPSGKQETQYF
TRBV2	TRBJ2-7	-	TRBD2	TGTGCCAGCAGTGAAAGGACTAGCGGTCCCTACGAGCAGTACTTC	CASSERTSGPYEQYF
TRBV14	TRBJ1-4	-	-	TGTGCCAGCAGCCAAGGGACAGAAACTAATGAAAAACTGTTTTTT	CASSQGTETNEKLFF
TRBV28	TRBJ1-4	-	-	TGTGCCAGCAGTTTAGTACAGGGTGGCGAAAAACTGTTTTTT	CASSLVQGGEKLFF
TRBV9	TRBJ2-7	-	TRBD1	TGTGCCAGCAGTCGGGGACAGCCGACCTACGAGCAGTACTTC	CASSRGQPTYEQYF
TRBV28	TRBJ2-7	-	TRBD2	TGTGCCAGCAGACGCTCTGAGGGGCGGGGGTCCAACTACGAGCAGTACTTC	CASRRSEGRGSNYEQYF
TRBV5-4	TRBJ2-7	-	TRBD2	TGTGCCAGCAGCTTCGGACTAGCGGGAGCGATCGAGCAGTACTTC	CASSFGLAGAIEQYF
TRBV19	TRBJ2-1	-	TRBD2	TGTGCCAGTAGTATAGTGGGCGCGGGAGGGCCGGATGAGCAGTTCTTC	CASSIVGAGGPDEQFF
TRBV2	TRBJ1-3	-	-	TGTGCCAGCAGTCGGAGGGAAAACACCATATATTTT	CASSRRENTIYF
TRBV9	TRBJ2-3	-	-	TGTGCCAGCAGCGTTGGTTGGACTAGCACAGATACGCAGTATTTT	CASSVGWTSTDTQYF
TRBV7-8	TRBJ2-1	-	TRBD1	TGTGCCAGCAGCCGTGGACAGGGTGGGTACAATGAGCAGTTCTTC	CASSRGQGGYNEQFF
TRBV6-5	TRBJ2-2	-	TRBD2	TGTGCCAGCAGTTATGTGCGGGGGGACACCGGGGAGCTGTTTTTT	CASSYVRGDTGELFF
TRBV10-3	TRBJ2-3	-	TRBD2	TGTGCCATCAGTGTTTCCGGGACTAGCGGGGGAGCTTACACAGATACGCAGTATTTT	CAISVSGTSGGAYTDTQYF
TRBV6-6	TRBJ1-6	-	-	TGTGCCAGCAGTTACGCGGGGACGATAGGGTTC	CASSYAGTIGF
TRBV30	TRBJ2-7	-	TRBD1	TGTGCCTGGAGCAGGGGGCTCTCCTACGAGCAGTACTTC	CAWSRGLSYEQYF
TRBV27	TRBJ1-2	-	-	TGTGCCAGCAGTTTAATCTCAGGGAACTATGGCTACACCTTC	CASSLISGNYGYTF
TRBV10-3	TRBJ1-2	-	TRBD1	TGTGCCATCAGTGAGTCTTTAGGGACAGGGGGCAATGGCTACACCTTC	CAISESLGTGGNGYTF
TRBV28	TRBJ2-5	-	-	TGTGCCAGCGGGGTAGGGGGTCAAGAGACCCAGTACTTC	CASGVGGQETQYF
TRBV30	TRBJ2-3	-	TRBD2	TGTGCCTGGAGTGCGAGCGGGGGGGATTTGGGTACGCAGTATTTT	CAWSASGGDLGTQYF
TRBV7-9	TRBJ1-5	-	-	TGTGCCAGCGGTCCTCCGTTGCAGGGTCAGCCCCAGCATTTT	CASGPPLQGQPQHF
TRBV4-1	TRBJ1-5	-	-	TGCGCCAGCAGCCAAGAGAAGATCCTCGGACTTCATAGCAATCAGCCCCAGCATTTT	CASSQEKILGLHSNQPQHF
TRBV2	TRBJ2-3	-	TRBD2	TGTGCCAGCAGTGAAATCCTAGCGGGGGGCGGTGTGCAGTATTTT	CASSEILAGGGVQYF
TRBV2	TRBJ2-4	-	-	TGTGCCAGCAGTGATGAACTAGCCAAAAACATTCAGTACTTC	CASSDELAKNIQYF
TRBV19	TRBJ1-1	-	-	TGTGCCAGTAGTTTCACAGGACGTCACACTGAAGCTTTCTTT	CASSFTGRHTEAFF
TRBV19	TRBJ1-2	-	-	TGTGCCAGTAGTATAGCTCGCGGAAACTATGGCTACACCTTC	CASSIARGNYGYTF
TRBV6-1	TRBJ2-3	-	-	TGTGCCAGCAGCTCCCGAGTCACAGATACGCAGTATTTT	CASSSRVTDTQYF